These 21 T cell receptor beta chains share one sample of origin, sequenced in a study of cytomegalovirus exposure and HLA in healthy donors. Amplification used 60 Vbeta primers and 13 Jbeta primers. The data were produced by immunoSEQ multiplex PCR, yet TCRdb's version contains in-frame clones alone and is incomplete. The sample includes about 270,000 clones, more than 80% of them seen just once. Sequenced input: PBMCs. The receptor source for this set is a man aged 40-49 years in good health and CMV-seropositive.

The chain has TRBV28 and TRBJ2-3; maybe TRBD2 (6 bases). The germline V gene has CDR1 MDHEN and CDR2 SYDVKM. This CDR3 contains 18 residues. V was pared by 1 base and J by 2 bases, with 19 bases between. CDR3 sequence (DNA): TGTGCCAGCAGTTTATTTACCCTCCGGGAGAAGTACACAGATACGCAGTATTTT. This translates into CASSLFTLREKYTDTQYF.

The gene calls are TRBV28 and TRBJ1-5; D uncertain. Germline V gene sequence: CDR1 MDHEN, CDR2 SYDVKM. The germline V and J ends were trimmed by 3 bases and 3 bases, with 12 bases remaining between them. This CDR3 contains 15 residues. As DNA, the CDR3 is TGTGCCAGCAGTTTGGGTGGGCAGAACAATCAGCCCCAGCATTTT. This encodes CASSLGGQNNQPQHF. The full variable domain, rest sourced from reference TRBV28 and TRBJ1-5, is DVKVTQSSRYLVKRTGEKVFLECVQDMDHENMFWYRQDPGLGLRLIYFSYDVKMKEKGDIPEGYSVSREKKERFSLILESASTNQTSMYLCASSLGGQNNQPQHFGDGTRLSIL.

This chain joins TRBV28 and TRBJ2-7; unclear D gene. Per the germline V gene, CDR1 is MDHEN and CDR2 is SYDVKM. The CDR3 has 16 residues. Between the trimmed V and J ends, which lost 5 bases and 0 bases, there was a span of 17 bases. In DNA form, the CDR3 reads TGTGCCAGCAGTCCTCACGAGGTTTATAACTCCTACGAGCAGTACTTC. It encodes CASSPHEVYNSYEQYF. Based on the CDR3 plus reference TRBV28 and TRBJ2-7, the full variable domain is DVKVTQSSRYLVKRTGEKVFLECVQDMDHENMFWYRQDPGLGLRLIYFSYDVKMKEKGDIPEGYSVSREKKERFSLILESASTNQTSMYLCASSPHEVYNSYEQYFGPGTRLTVT.

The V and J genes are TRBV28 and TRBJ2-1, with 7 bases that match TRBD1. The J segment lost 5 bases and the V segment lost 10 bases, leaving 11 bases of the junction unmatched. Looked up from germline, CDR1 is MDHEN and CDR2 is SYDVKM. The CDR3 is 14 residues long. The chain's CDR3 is CATLTGAVDNEQFF. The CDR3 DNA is TGTGCCACCTTAACAGGGGCGGTGGACAATGAGCAGTTCTTC.

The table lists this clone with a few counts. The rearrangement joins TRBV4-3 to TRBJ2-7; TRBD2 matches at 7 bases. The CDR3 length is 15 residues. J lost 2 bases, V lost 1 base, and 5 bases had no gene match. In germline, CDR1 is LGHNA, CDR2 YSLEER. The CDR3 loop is CASSQGSSGTYEQYF. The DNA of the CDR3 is TGCGCCAGCAGCCAAGGCTCTAGCGGAACCTACGAGCAGTACTTC.

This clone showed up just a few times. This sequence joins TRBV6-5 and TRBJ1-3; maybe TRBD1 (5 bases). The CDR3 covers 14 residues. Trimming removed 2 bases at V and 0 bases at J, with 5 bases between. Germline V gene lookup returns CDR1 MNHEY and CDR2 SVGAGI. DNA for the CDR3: TGTGCCAGCAGTTACGACAGCTCTGGAAACACCATATATTTT. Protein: CASSYDSSGNTIYF.

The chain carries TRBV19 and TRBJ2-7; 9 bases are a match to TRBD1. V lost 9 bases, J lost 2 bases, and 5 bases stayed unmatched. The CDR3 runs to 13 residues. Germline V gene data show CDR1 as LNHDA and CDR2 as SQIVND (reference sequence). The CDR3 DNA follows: TGTGCCAGCAACAGGGGGCTAACCTACGAGCAGTACTTC. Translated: CASNRGLTYEQYF.

CDR3: CASSSRIAGAYEQYF. Written as DNA, the CDR3 is TGTGCCAGCAGTTCCCGAATAGCGGGAGCCTACGAGCAGTACTTC. V is TRBV28 and J is TRBJ2-7, with 9 positions matching TRBD2. V shed 4 bases, J shed 2 bases, and the junction held 6 bases outside the gene matches. Germline CDR1 reads MDHEN; CDR2 reads SYDVKM. This CDR3 has 15 amino acids.

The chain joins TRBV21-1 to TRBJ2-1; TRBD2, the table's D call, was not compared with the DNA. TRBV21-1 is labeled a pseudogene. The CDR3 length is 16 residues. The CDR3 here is CASSKFPGLAGNEQFF. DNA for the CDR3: TGTGCCAGCAGCAAATTTCCGGGACTAGCCGGCAATGAGCAGTTCTTC.

In DNA, the CDR3 is TGCAGCGTGACGGGACTAGCGGGCTACAATGAGCAGTTCTTC. Translating it yields CSVTGLAGYNEQFF. J is TRBJ2-1 and V is TRBV29-1; 12 positions match TRBD2. V gave up 6 bases and J gave up 3 bases; unmatched junction bases: 3. The CDR3 has 14 residues. Germline CDR1 reads SQVTM; CDR2 reads ANQGSEA.

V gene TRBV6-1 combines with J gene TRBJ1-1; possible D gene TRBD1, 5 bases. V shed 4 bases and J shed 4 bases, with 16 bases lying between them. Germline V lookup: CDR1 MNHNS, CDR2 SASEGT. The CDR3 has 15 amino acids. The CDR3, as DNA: TGTGCCAGCAGTGTCTCCCGGGTGGGGGGCACTGAAGCTTTCTTT. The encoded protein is CASSVSRVGGTEAFF.

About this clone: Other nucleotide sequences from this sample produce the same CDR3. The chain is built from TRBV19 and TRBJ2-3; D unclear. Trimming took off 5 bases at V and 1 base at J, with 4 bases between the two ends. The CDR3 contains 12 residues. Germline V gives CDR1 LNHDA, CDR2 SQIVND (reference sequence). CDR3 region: CASSRGTDTQYF. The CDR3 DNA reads TGTGCCAGTAGTCGGGGCACAGATACGCAGTATTTT.

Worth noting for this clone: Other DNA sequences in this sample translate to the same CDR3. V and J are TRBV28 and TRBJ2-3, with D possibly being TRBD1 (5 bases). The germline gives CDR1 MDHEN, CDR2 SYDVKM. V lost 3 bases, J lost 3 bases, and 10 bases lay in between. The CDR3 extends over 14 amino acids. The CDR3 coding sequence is TGTGCCAGCAGTTTCCTGCAGGGTACAGATACGCAGTATTTT. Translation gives CASSFLQGTDTQYF.

The CDR3 sequence is CASSPRQGSYNEQFF. The CDR3 nucleotides read TGTGCCAGCAGCCCAAGACAGGGATCCTACAATGAGCAGTTCTTC. J is TRBJ2-1 and V is TRBV7-9, with 7 bases lining up with TRBD1. The germline gives CDR1 SEHNR, CDR2 FQNEAQ (reference sequence). The CDR3 has 15 amino acids. V shed 5 bases, J shed 1 base, and the junction held 5 bases outside the gene matches. Complete variable domain (other parts from reference TRBV7-9 and TRBJ2-1): DTGVSQNPRHKITKRGQNVTFRCDPISEHNRLYWYRQTLGQGPEFLTYFQNEAQLEKSRLLSDRFSAERPKGSFSTLEIQRTEQGDSAMYLCASSPRQGSYNEQFFGPGTRLTVL.

The CDR3 region is CASSSPGTGYTEAFF. The CDR3 DNA reads TGTGCCAGCAGTTCCCCCGGGACAGGCTACACTGAAGCTTTCTTT. V gene TRBV27 combines with J gene TRBJ1-1; 8 nucleotides match TRBD1. V lost 4 bases, J lost 3 bases, and 7 bases stayed unmatched. The CDR3 consists of 15 residues. The germline gives CDR1 MNHEY, CDR2 SMNVEV (reference sequence).

In DNA form, the CDR3 reads TGTGCCAGCAGTATCGACAGGACTAGCACAGATACGCAGTATTTT. Its translation: CASSIDRTSTDTQYF. V is TRBV6-6 and J is TRBJ2-3, with a tentative D call TRBD1 (6 bases). Germline CDR1 is MNHNY and CDR2 is SVGAGI (reference sequence). V lost 5 bases, J lost 0 bases, and 12 bases lay in between. The CDR3 length is 15 residues.

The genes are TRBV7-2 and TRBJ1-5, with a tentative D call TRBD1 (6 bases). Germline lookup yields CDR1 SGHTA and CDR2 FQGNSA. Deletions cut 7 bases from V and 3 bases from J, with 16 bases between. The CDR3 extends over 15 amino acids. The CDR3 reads CASTQAGVYNQPQHF. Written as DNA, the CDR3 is TGTGCCAGCACCCAGGCAGGGGTTTACAATCAGCCCCAGCATTTT.

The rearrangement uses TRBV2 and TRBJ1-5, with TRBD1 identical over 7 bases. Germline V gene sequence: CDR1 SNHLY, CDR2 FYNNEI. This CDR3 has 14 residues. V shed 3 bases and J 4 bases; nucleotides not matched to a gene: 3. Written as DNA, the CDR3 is TGTGCCAGCAGTGAGGGACAGAGTAATCAGCCCCAGCATTTT. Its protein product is CASSEGQSNQPQHF.

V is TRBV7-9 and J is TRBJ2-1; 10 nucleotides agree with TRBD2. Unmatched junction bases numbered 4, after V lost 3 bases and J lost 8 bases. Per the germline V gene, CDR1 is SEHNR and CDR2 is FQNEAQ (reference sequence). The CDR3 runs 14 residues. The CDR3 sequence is CASSFTSGNDEQFF. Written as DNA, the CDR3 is TGTGCCAGCAGCTTTACTAGCGGGAATGATGAGCAGTTCTTC.

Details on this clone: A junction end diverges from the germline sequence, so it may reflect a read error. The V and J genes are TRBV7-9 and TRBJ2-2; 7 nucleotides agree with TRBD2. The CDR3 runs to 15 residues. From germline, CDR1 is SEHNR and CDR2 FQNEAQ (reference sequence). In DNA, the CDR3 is TGTTCCAGCCTCCAAGCAGGGAGGGACACCGGGGAGCTGTTTTTT. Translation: CSSLQAGRDTGELFF.

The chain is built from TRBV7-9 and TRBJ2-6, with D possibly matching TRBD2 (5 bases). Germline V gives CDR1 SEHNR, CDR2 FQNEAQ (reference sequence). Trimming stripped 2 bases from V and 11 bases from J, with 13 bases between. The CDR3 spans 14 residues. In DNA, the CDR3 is TGTGCCAGCAGCTTACTTGCGGGTGGGGACGTCCTGACTTTC. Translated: CASSLLAGGDVLTF.